The text below deals with one T cell receptor (beta chain). The data belong to a study of blood T cell repertoires in COVID-19. The length of the CDR3 is 13 residues. V was clipped by 8 bases and J by 3 bases, with 13 bases between them. Germline CDR1 LNHDA, CDR2 SQIVND (reference sequence). Repertoires were generated with immunoSEQ multiplex PCR, while TCRdb's copy carries only in-frame clones and drops some. The sample has 90,000 to 120,000 clones, over 70% seen once. The sequencing input was peripheral blood. The chain carries TRBV19 and TRBJ1-2, with D tentatively TRBD1 (6 bases). The sequence came from a man aged 50-59 years with acute or convalescent COVID-19. CDR3 sequence (DNA): TGTGCCAGTCATAGGACAGAAGACTATGGCTACACCTTC. Protein product: CASHRTEDYGYTF.